The 2 T cell receptor beta chains presented below share a single source sample, sequenced in a study of blood T cell repertoires in COVID-19. Produced via immunoSEQ multiplex PCR; TCRdb's table is partial and in-frame only. The data show 62,000 or so clones, about 86% seen once. The sequenced sample was peripheral blood. These receptors originate from a woman between 55 and 75 years old with acute or convalescent COVID-19.

Worth noting for this clone: The junction departs from the called germline gene at one end, perhaps through a read error. The chain is built from TRBV29-1 and TRBJ2-1, with 7 bases identical to TRBD2. The germline gives CDR1 SQVTM, CDR2 ANQGSEA. This CDR3 spans 16 amino acids. The CDR3 coding sequence is TGCAGCGCTGAAGAGGGAGGGGTGCAGACATACAATGAGCAGTTCTTC. Protein: CSAEEGGVQTYNEQFF.

This clone was counted once. The chain couples TRBV5-1 to TRBJ1-1, with 8 bases lining up with TRBD1. This CDR3 contains 14 residues. Trimming removed 2 bases from V and 5 bases from J; junction bases left unmatched: 5. Germline loops: CDR1 SGHRS, CDR2 YFSETQ. Written as DNA, the CDR3 is TGCGCCAGCAGCTTTAACAGGGGGATGACTGAAGCTTTCTTT. Encoded protein: CASSFNRGMTEAFF.